What follows are 22 T cell receptor beta chains derived from one specimen sequenced in a study of blood T cell repertoires in COVID-19. The data were produced by immunoSEQ multiplex PCR, yet TCRdb's version contains in-frame clones alone and is incomplete. The repertoire includes roughly 300,000 clones, around 86% of them detected once, and 13% sits in the top ten. Sequences were obtained from peripheral blood. The receptor source for this set is a human donor in a cohort sampled during active COVID-19.

The chain carries TRBV3-1 (or the pseudogene TRBV3-2) and TRBJ2-3; possible D gene TRBD1, 5 bases. Per the germline V gene, CDR1 is LGHDT and CDR2 is YNNKEL (reference sequence). V dropped 0 bases and J dropped 4 bases, with 14 bases sitting between them. The CDR3 extends over 16 amino acids. CDR3 protein: CASSQERGLRADTQYF. CDR3 in DNA: TGTGCCAGCAGCCAAGAAAGGGGCTTGCGCGCAGATACGCAGTATTTT.

The CDR3: CASSSNRGQGGELFF. In DNA form, the CDR3 reads TGTGCCAGCAGTTCAAACAGGGGTCAAGGCGGGGAGCTGTTTTTT. The chain employs TRBV6-2 or TRBV6-3 and TRBJ2-2, with 7 positions matching TRBD1. Losses at the gene ends were 4 bases for V and 7 bases for J; bases not matched to a gene: 9. The CDR3 sequence is 15 residues long. Per germline, CDR1 MNHEY and CDR2 SVGEGT.

This sequence joins TRBV5-1 and TRBJ2-7; 7 bases line up with TRBD1. Germline loops: CDR1 SGHRS, CDR2 YFSETQ. This CDR3 is 14 amino acids long. Trimming at V came to 4 bases and at J to 5 bases, leaving 9 bases not matched to a gene. Here the CDR3 reads CASSRGGFGDEQYF. Here the CDR3 DNA reads TGCGCCAGCAGCCGAGGGGGCTTTGGCGACGAGCAGTACTTC. The variable domain in full, with the rest retrieved from reference TRBV5-1 and TRBJ2-7, is KAGVTQTPRYLIKTRGQQVTLSCSPISGHRSVSWYQQTPGQGLQFLFEYFSETQRNKGNFPGRFSGRQFSNSRSEMNVSTLELGDSALYLCASSRGGFGDEQYFGPGTRLTVT.

This clone was found once. The chain recombines TRBV5-4 with TRBJ2-5, with 8 bases identical to TRBD2. The CDR3 sequence is 16 residues long. J lost 4 bases, V lost 4 bases, and 12 bases had no gene match. Germline values: CDR1 SGHNT, CDR2 YYREEE (reference sequence). The CDR3 DNA is TGTGCCAGCAGCCCGTCGGCGGGAGGAGTAGGAGAGACCCAGTACTTC. It is translated as CASSPSAGGVGETQYF.

The chain recombines TRBV6-4 with TRBJ1-2; 7 bases line up with TRBD1. CDR1 and CDR2 (germline): MRHNA, SNTAGT. This CDR3 has 14 amino acids. J was trimmed by 2 bases and V by 6 bases; bases with no gene match: 6. CDR3 DNA sequence: TGTGCCAGCAGGTGGACAGGAGGGAACTATGGCTACACCTTC. It specifies CASRWTGGNYGYTF.

The chain employs TRBV6-5 and TRBJ2-7; TRBD1 aligns across 7 bases. CDR3 length: 12 amino acids. Germline values: CDR1 MNHEY, CDR2 SVGAGI. V was pared by 8 bases and J by 6 bases, with 7 bases of the junction left unmatched. In DNA, the CDR3 is TGTGCCAGCGACAGGGTAGTGGGCGAGCAGTACTTC. Its protein product is CASDRVVGEQYF.

The chain combines TRBV24-1 with TRBJ2-1; 11 nucleotides line up with TRBD2. Germline CDR1 is KGHDR and CDR2 is SFDVKD. The CDR3 consists of 14 residues. V lost 8 bases and J lost 8; bases outside the gene matches: 7. Here the CDR3 reads CATTGIAGGHEQFF. The CDR3 DNA is TGTGCCACCACTGGGATAGCGGGAGGGCATGAGCAGTTCTTC.

This clone was counted between two and nine times. This chain links TRBV6-2 or TRBV6-3 with TRBJ1-1; D gene ambiguous. Germline V gene sequence: CDR1 MNHEY, CDR2 SVGEGT. V dropped 2 bases and J dropped 3 bases, with 16 bases sitting between them. The CDR3 spans 16 residues. The CDR3 DNA reads as TGTGCCAGCAGTTACACCGGTGGGAGGGTGTACACTGAAGCTTTCTTT. Translated, it gives CASSYTGGRVYTEAFF.

This clone was detected only a few times. The chain employs TRBV6-5 and TRBJ1-2, with 7 bases that match TRBD1. There are 13 residues in the CDR3. Germline assignment: CDR1 MNHEY and CDR2 SVGAGI. V dropped 6 bases and J dropped 8; count of bases not matched to a gene: 9. The DNA for the CDR3 is TGTGCCAGCAGCTTGACAGGGTTGGAGGGCTACACCTTC. Its translation: CASSLTGLEGYTF.

The chain has TRBV5-6 and TRBJ2-3; a weak D match, TRBD1 (5 bases). CDR1 and CDR2 from the germline V gene are SGHDT and YYEEEE. The CDR3 extends over 15 amino acids. V was pared by 0 bases and J by 6 bases, with 14 bases between. CDR3 in amino acids: CASSLAPGLVDTQYF. CDR3 nucleotide sequence: TGTGCCAGCAGCTTGGCTCCAGGGCTAGTGGATACGCAGTATTTT. The variable domain in full, completed from reference TRBV5-6 and TRBJ2-3, reads DAGVTQSPTHLIKTRGQQVTLRCSPKSGHDTVSWYQQALGQGPQFIFQYYEEEERQRGNFPDRFSGHQFPNYSSELNVNALLLGDSALYLCASSLAPGLVDTQYFGPGTRLTVL.

The V call is TRBV20-1, the J call TRBJ2-6, with unresolved D. The V end was cut by 3 bases, the J end by 2 bases, with 14 bases between. The V gene's germline CDR1 is DFQATT and CDR2 SNEGSKA (reference sequence). This CDR3 spans 16 amino acids. CDR3 in amino acids: CSASRVLPTGANVLTF. The CDR3 bases are TGCAGTGCTAGTCGGGTTTTACCTACTGGGGCCAACGTCCTGACTTTC.

The chain recombines TRBV7-8 with TRBJ2-5; TRBD1 is a possible D gene (6 bases). Germline CDR1 SGHVS, CDR2 FQNEAQ. The germline V and J ends were trimmed by 6 bases and 1 base, with 18 bases remaining between them. The CDR3 is 16 amino acids. The CDR3 DNA is TGTGCCAGCAGTGCCTACAGGGTTGGCTTCCAAGAGACCCAGTACTTC. The encoded protein is CASSAYRVGFQETQYF.

The chain has TRBV6-2 or TRBV6-3 and TRBJ2-3; perhaps TRBD2 as D (6 bases). V lost 0 bases to trimming and J lost 7 bases, with 17 bases between them. CDR1 MNHEY and CDR2 SVGEGT come from the germline V gene. CDR3 length equals 16 residues. DNA of the CDR3: TGTGCCAGCAGTTACTCCTCTGGGGGACTCGAAAATACGCAGTATTTT. Translation: CASSYSSGGLENTQYF.

The sample holds a few counts of this clone. The V call is TRBV2, the J call TRBJ1-6, with TRBD1 matching over 8 bases. The CDR3 covers 13 residues. J lost 10 bases, V lost 5 bases, and 4 bases had no gene match. CDR1 SNHLY and CDR2 FYNNEI come from the germline V gene. The CDR3 protein is CASSYSGGSPLHF. CDR3 coding DNA: TGTGCCAGCAGTTACTCAGGGGGCTCACCCCTCCACTTT. Based on the CDR3 plus reference TRBV2 and TRBJ1-6, the full variable domain is EPEVTQTPSHQVTQMGQEVILRCVPISNHLYFYWYRQILGQKVEFLVSFYNNEISEKSEIFDDQFSVERPDGSNFTLKIRSTKLEDSAMYFCASSYSGGSPLHFGNGTRLTVT.

The CDR3 reads CASSPGQAGTYEQYF. The DNA for the CDR3 is TGTGCCAGTAGTCCCGGACAGGCGGGGACCTACGAGCAGTACTTC. The chain has TRBV19 and TRBJ2-7; D is perhaps TRBD1 (7 bases). The V end lost 5 bases, the J end lost 2 bases, and 16 bases lay between the germline ends. CDR3 length: 15 amino acids. Per the germline V gene, CDR1 is LNHDA and CDR2 is SQIVND (reference sequence).

This chain uses TRBV5-4 with TRBJ1-2, with a possible D match to TRBD1 (6 bases). The CDR3 sequence is 16 residues long. V gave up 0 bases and J gave up 8 bases, with 20 bases separating them. Germline-derived CDR1 and CDR2 are SGHNT and YYREEE (reference sequence). DNA of the CDR3: TGTGCCAGCAGCTTGGTCACCCTAAACAGGGTTCGAGGCTACACCTTC. Encoded protein: CASSLVTLNRVRGYTF.

The chain couples TRBV6-6 to TRBJ2-5; D is possibly TRBD1 (5 bases). The CDR3 consists of 12 residues. Trimming removed 5 bases at V and 3 bases at J, with 7 bases between. The germline gives CDR1 MNHNY, CDR2 SVGAGI (reference sequence). The CDR3 loop reads CASSHRKETQYF. Here the CDR3 DNA reads TGTGCCAGCAGTCACAGGAAAGAGACCCAGTACTTC.

This rearrangement joins TRBV3-1 (or the pseudogene TRBV3-2) to TRBJ2-1, with D possibly matching TRBD2 (6 bases). V was pared by 0 bases and J by 2 bases, with 11 bases between. The CDR3 spans 16 residues. Germline CDR1 LGHDT, CDR2 YNNKEL (reference sequence). The CDR3 DNA reads as TGTGCCAGCAGCCAAGAAGGAGCGGGTACCTACAATGAGCAGTTCTTC. Residues: CASSQEGAGTYNEQFF.

This clone showed up just a few times. The chain couples TRBV19 to TRBJ1-5; D is ambiguous. This CDR3 has 12 amino acids. V lost 3 bases, J lost 7 bases, and 7 bases lay in between. The germline gives CDR1 LNHDA, CDR2 SQIVND (reference sequence). The CDR3 loop reads CASSIRGQPQHF. Written as DNA, the CDR3 is TGTGCCAGTAGTATTCGGGGACAGCCCCAGCATTTT.

This chain uses TRBV2 with TRBJ1-2; 7 bases match TRBD1. The CDR3 extends over 11 amino acids. CDR1 is SNHLY and CDR2 is FYNNEI in the germline V gene. J was trimmed by 10 bases and V by 6 bases; bases with no gene match: 5. The CDR3 region has the DNA TGTGCCAGCAGCGGGACAGAGTTCTACACCTTC. This gives the protein CASSGTEFYTF.

The chain carries TRBV5-6 and TRBJ2-7; a weak D match, TRBD1 (5 bases). V was clipped by 2 bases and J by 3 bases, with 15 bases between them. The CDR3 contains 15 residues. Looked up from germline, CDR1 is SGHDT and CDR2 is YYEEEE. The CDR3, as DNA: TGTGCCAGCAGCTTCTCGCAGGGTTTTAACTACGAGCAGTACTTC. It encodes CASSFSQGFNYEQYF.

This chain joins TRBV20-1 and TRBJ2-1; D possibly corresponds to TRBD2 (6 bases). Germline V CDR1 and CDR2: DFQATT, SNEGSKA (reference sequence). V lost 7 bases, J lost 14 bases, and 18 bases lay in between. The CDR3 contains 11 residues. In DNA, the CDR3 is TGCAGTGTTCGATCCGGGACTGGCGAGTTCTTC. Translation: CSVRSGTGEFF.